The 25 T cell receptor beta chains presented below share a single source sample, sequenced in a study of cytomegalovirus exposure and HLA in healthy donors. PCR was performed using 60 Vbeta and 13 Jbeta primers. Method: immunoSEQ multiplex PCR; TCRdb's copy keeps in-frame clones and lacks some. The data hold around 200,000 clones, with around 83% observed a single time. Sequenced: PBMCs. The receptors were gathered from a girl aged 5 to 17 in good health and CMV-seronegative.

The V and J genes are TRBV28 and TRBJ1-5; 7 nucleotides line up with TRBD1. Germline CDR1 is MDHEN and CDR2 is SYDVKM. The CDR3 extends over 15 amino acids. V trimming: 6 bases; J trimming: 4 bases; junction bases outside the gene matches: 9. The CDR3 spells CASSLAGGRNQPQHF. The CDR3 DNA reads TGTGCCAGCAGCCTGGCAGGGGGTAGGAATCAGCCCCAGCATTTT.

The chain carries TRBV18 and TRBJ1-2, with a weak D call TRBD1 (5 bases). CDR3 size: 13 residues. Germline lookup yields CDR1 KGHSH and CDR2 LQKENI. Trimming removed 3 bases from V and 2 bases from J, with 7 bases in between. In DNA form, the CDR3 reads TGTGCCAGCTCACCGCGGGACAACTATGGCTACACCTTC. Translation gives CASSPRDNYGYTF.

The J gene is TRBJ2-1, the V gene TRBV5-1; D not resolved. The germline CDR1 and CDR2 sequences are SGHRS and YFSETQ. Trimming took off 0 bases at V and 6 bases at J, with 7 bases between the two ends. The CDR3 spans 13 residues. The CDR3 here is CASSLAWANEQFF. CDR3 bases: TGCGCCAGCAGCTTGGCCTGGGCCAATGAGCAGTTCTTC.

This clone was seen more than once but under ten times. One end of the junction fails to match germline, which may point to a read error. The rearrangement uses TRBV7-9 and TRBJ1-5, with a possible D match to TRBD1 (5 bases). Looked up from germline, CDR1 is SEHNR and CDR2 is FQNEAQ (reference sequence). This CDR3 is 12 amino acids long. CDR3 region: CSSSLDQGSQHF. As DNA, the CDR3 is TGTTCCAGCAGCTTAGATCAGGGATCCCAGCATTTT.

The rearrangement uses TRBV6-5 and TRBJ2-5; TRBD1 matches 8 bases. The DNA end is more similar to TRBJ2-7, so the J call may be wrong. The germline V gene encodes CDR1 MNHEY and CDR2 SVGAGI. This CDR3 spans 14 amino acids. The CDR3 coding sequence is TGTGCCAGCAGTTCCCGGGACAGGTCCCTCGAGCAGTACTTC. Protein: CASSSRDRSLEQYF.

In this sample, this clone turned up a few times. The V gene is TRBV25-1, the J gene TRBJ1-1; D not certain. In germline, CDR1 is MGHDK, CDR2 SYGVNS. The CDR3 is 12 amino acids. V dropped 8 bases and J dropped 1 base, with 8 bases sitting between them. The CDR3 is CASETWNTEAFF. The DNA of the CDR3 is TGTGCCAGCGAGACTTGGAACACTGAAGCTTTCTTT.

V is TRBV30 and J is TRBJ2-5, with 7 bases that match TRBD2. J lost 2 bases, V lost 2 bases, and 8 bases had no gene match. The germline V gene has CDR1 GTSNPN and CDR2 SVGIG (reference sequence). The CDR3 totals 15 residues. Here the CDR3 DNA reads TGTGCCTGGAGTAAACAACTAGCGCAACAAGAGACCCAGTACTTC. Protein sequence: CAWSKQLAQQETQYF. Full variable domain (remainder filled in from reference TRBV30 and TRBJ2-5): SQTIHQWPATLVQPVGSPLSLECTVEGTSNPNLYWYRQAAGRGLQLLFYSVGIGQISSEVPQNLSASRPQDRQFILSSKKLLLSDSGFYLCAWSKQLAQQETQYFGPGTRLLVL.

The chain combines TRBV28 with TRBJ1-2; 9 bases match TRBD1. Germline values: CDR1 MDHEN, CDR2 SYDVKM. There are 16 residues in the CDR3. V lost 4 bases to trimming and J lost 5 bases; unmatched junction nucleotides: 11. This chain's CDR3 is CASSWDREGVSYGYTF. Written as DNA, the CDR3 is TGTGCCAGCAGTTGGGACAGGGAGGGAGTGAGTTATGGCTACACCTTC.

Worth noting for this clone: The germline gene is not matched at one end of the junction; a read error may be the cause. The gene calls are TRBV7-9 and TRBJ2-3; 10 bases match TRBD2. The CDR3 runs to 16 residues. Per the germline V gene, CDR1 is SEHNR and CDR2 is FQNEAQ (reference sequence). CDR3 region: CSSSLLQRGGADTQYF. The CDR3, as DNA: TGTTCCAGCAGCTTACTGCAGCGGGGGGGCGCAGATACGCAGTATTTT. Filled out from reference TRBV7-9 and TRBJ2-3, the complete variable domain reads DTGVSQNPRHKITKRGQNVTFRCDPISEHNRLYWYRQTLGQGPEFLTYFQNEAQLEKSRLLSDRFSAERPKGSFSTLEIQRTEQGDSAMYLCSSSLLQRGGADTQYFGPGTRLTVL.

The V call is TRBV28, the J call TRBJ2-7; 11 bases are a match to TRBD2. Per the germline V gene, CDR1 is MDHEN and CDR2 is SYDVKM. The CDR3 length is 13 residues. The CDR3: CASRPNSGGAPTV. CDR3 nucleotides: TGTGCCAGTAGACCCAATAGCGGGGGGGCTCCGACAGTC.

The rearrangement joins TRBV28 to TRBJ2-7, with TRBD2 as a possible D gene (5 bases). Germline V CDR1 and CDR2: MDHEN, SYDVKM. The CDR3 consists of 14 residues. Trimming shortened V by 5 bases and J by 5 bases, and 16 bases separated the two germline ends. The CDR3 here is CASSLRNRGDEQYF. CDR3 in DNA: TGTGCCAGCAGTCTGCGGAATCGGGGTGACGAGCAGTACTTC.

The V gene is TRBV5-8, the J gene TRBJ1-1; D is ambiguous. The CDR3 has 15 amino acids. The germline V and J ends were trimmed by 10 bases and 6 bases, with 25 bases remaining between them. Germline V gene sequence: CDR1 SGHTS, CDR2 YDEGEE. CDR3 sequence (DNA): TGTGCCCACCTTTTCCCAATAGCCGTCGGGGCTGAAGCTTTCTTT. As protein: CAHLFPIAVGAEAFF.

The genes are TRBV7-2 and TRBJ2-1; perhaps TRBD1 as D (6 bases). Germline assignment: CDR1 SGHTA and CDR2 FQGNSA. This CDR3 comprises 13 residues. Between the trimmed V and J ends, which lost 5 bases and 4 bases, there was a span of 9 bases. As DNA, the CDR3 is TGTGCCAGCAGCCATGGACAGTACAATGAGCAGTTCTTC. This translates into CASSHGQYNEQFF.

The chain combines TRBV4-1 with TRBJ1-1, with D uncertain. Trimming pared 3 bases from V and 4 bases from J, leaving 12 bases between. Germline lookup yields CDR1 MGHRA and CDR2 YSYEKL. The CDR3 sequence is 14 residues long. For the CDR3, the DNA is TGCGCCAGCAGCCACGGGGAATATGCCACTGAAGCTTTCTTT. Amino acid sequence: CASSHGEYATEAFF.

The rearrangement uses TRBV27 and TRBJ2-3, with 7 bases lining up with TRBD2. CDR1 and CDR2 from the germline V gene are MNHEY and SMNVEV (reference sequence). J was trimmed by 2 bases and V by 4 bases; bases with no gene match: 9. The CDR3 runs 16 residues. As DNA, the CDR3 is TGTGCCAGCAGTTCCGCCGGGACTACCTACACAGATACGCAGTATTTT. This codes for CASSSAGTTYTDTQYF.

This chain's CDR3 is CASSPTGTEYGYTF. CDR3 nucleotides: TGTGCCAGCAGCCCTACCGGGACAGAATATGGCTACACCTTC. The rearrangement uses TRBV7-3 and TRBJ1-2, with 7 positions matching TRBD1. The CDR3 is 14 amino acids. CDR1 and CDR2 (germline): SGHTA, FQGTGA. Germline trimming cut 5 bases from V and 5 bases from J; bases unmatched to any gene: 8.

The V gene is TRBV25-1, the J gene TRBJ1-1; D perhaps matches TRBD1 (5 bases). Germline V gene sequence: CDR1 MGHDK, CDR2 SYGVNS. This CDR3 region has 15 residues. Trimming left V 4 bases short and J 4 bases short, with 16 bases between. Written as DNA, the CDR3 is TGTGCCAGCAGTGGAACAGGAGGAGCGGGCACTGAAGCTTTCTTT. This translates into CASSGTGGAGTEAFF.

The gene calls are TRBV9 and TRBJ2-5; TRBD2 matches 15 bases. The ends lost 4 bases at V and 2 bases at J; junction bases unmatched: 3. CDR1 and CDR2 (germline): SGDLS, YYNGEE. The CDR3 loop spans 16 amino acids. The chain's CDR3 is CASSPGTSGRQETQYF. The CDR3 nucleotides are TGTGCCAGCAGCCCCGGGACTAGCGGGAGGCAAGAGACCCAGTACTTC.

J is TRBJ2-7 and V is TRBV4-3, with no clear D. The V end was cut by 0 bases, the J end by 1 base, with 7 bases between. Germline V gives CDR1 LGHNA, CDR2 YSLEER. The CDR3 covers 14 residues. CDR3 sequence reads: CASSQDQVSYEQYF. CDR3 nucleotide sequence: TGCGCCAGCAGCCAAGATCAGGTTTCCTACGAGCAGTACTTC.

This clone has just a few counts. The rearrangement joins TRBV6-6 to TRBJ2-6; no firm D call. Germline assignment: CDR1 MNHNY and CDR2 SVGAGI (reference sequence). This CDR3 spans 15 amino acids. Trimming took 2 bases from V and 3 from J, leaving 8 bases between them. The CDR3: CASSYTVDGANVLTF. The DNA of the CDR3 is TGTGCCAGCAGTTACACAGTGGATGGGGCCAACGTCCTGACTTTC.

The chain is built from TRBV28 and TRBJ1-4; tentatively, D is TRBD1 (5 bases). Trimming shortened V by 5 bases and J by 4 bases, and 14 bases separated the two germline ends. Germline loops: CDR1 MDHEN, CDR2 SYDVKM. This CDR3 contains 15 residues. CDR3 DNA: TGTGCCAGCAGTCAACCAGGGAACTTTAATGAAAAACTGTTTTTT. This translates into CASSQPGNFNEKLFF.

This sequence joins TRBV5-1 and TRBJ2-1; weak D call: TRBD1 (5 bases). This CDR3 comprises 15 residues. Germline CDR1 and CDR2: SGHRS and YFSETQ. Trimming stripped 4 bases from V and 10 bases from J, with 21 bases between. In DNA, the CDR3 is TGCGCCAGCAGCGTCGGCCCAGCACAGGCAGGGGAGCAGTTCTTC. The encoded protein is CASSVGPAQAGEQFF.

CDR3 region: CASSFGGALDTQYF. The CDR3, as DNA: TGTGCCAGCAGCTTTGGGGGGGCGTTAGATACGCAGTATTTT. The chain carries TRBV7-3 and TRBJ2-3, with D maybe TRBD2 (7 bases). Germline V gene data show CDR1 as SGHTA and CDR2 as FQGTGA. Between the trimmed V and J ends, which lost 3 bases and 5 bases, there was a span of 12 bases. This CDR3 is built from 14 residues.

The genes are TRBV5-1 and TRBJ1-3, with TRBD1 matching over 8 bases. This CDR3 has 14 amino acids. Germline lookup yields CDR1 SGHRS and CDR2 YFSETQ. Trimming at V came to 4 bases and at J to 1 base, leaving 1 base not matched to a gene. CDR3 sequence reads: CASSTGGSGNTIYF. The CDR3, as DNA: TGCGCCAGCAGCACAGGGGGATCTGGAAACACCATATATTTT. Combining the CDR3 with reference TRBV5-1 and TRBJ1-3 gives the whole variable domain KAGVTQTPRYLIKTRGQQVTLSCSPISGHRSVSWYQQTPGQGLQFLFEYFSETQRNKGNFPGRFSGRQFSNSRSEMNVSTLELGDSALYLCASSTGGSGNTIYFGEGSWLTVV.

This clone was picked up one time. This same CDR3 is encoded by further DNA sequences in the sample. The chain has TRBV5-1 and TRBJ1-4; tentatively, D is TRBD1 (6 bases). Trimming cost V 5 bases and J 5 bases, with 13 bases left between them. The germline gives CDR1 SGHRS, CDR2 YFSETQ. The CDR3 consists of 14 residues. The CDR3 protein is CASSPGGGNEKLFF. The CDR3 nucleotides are TGCGCCAGCAGTCCGGGAGGGGGGAATGAAAAACTGTTTTTT.